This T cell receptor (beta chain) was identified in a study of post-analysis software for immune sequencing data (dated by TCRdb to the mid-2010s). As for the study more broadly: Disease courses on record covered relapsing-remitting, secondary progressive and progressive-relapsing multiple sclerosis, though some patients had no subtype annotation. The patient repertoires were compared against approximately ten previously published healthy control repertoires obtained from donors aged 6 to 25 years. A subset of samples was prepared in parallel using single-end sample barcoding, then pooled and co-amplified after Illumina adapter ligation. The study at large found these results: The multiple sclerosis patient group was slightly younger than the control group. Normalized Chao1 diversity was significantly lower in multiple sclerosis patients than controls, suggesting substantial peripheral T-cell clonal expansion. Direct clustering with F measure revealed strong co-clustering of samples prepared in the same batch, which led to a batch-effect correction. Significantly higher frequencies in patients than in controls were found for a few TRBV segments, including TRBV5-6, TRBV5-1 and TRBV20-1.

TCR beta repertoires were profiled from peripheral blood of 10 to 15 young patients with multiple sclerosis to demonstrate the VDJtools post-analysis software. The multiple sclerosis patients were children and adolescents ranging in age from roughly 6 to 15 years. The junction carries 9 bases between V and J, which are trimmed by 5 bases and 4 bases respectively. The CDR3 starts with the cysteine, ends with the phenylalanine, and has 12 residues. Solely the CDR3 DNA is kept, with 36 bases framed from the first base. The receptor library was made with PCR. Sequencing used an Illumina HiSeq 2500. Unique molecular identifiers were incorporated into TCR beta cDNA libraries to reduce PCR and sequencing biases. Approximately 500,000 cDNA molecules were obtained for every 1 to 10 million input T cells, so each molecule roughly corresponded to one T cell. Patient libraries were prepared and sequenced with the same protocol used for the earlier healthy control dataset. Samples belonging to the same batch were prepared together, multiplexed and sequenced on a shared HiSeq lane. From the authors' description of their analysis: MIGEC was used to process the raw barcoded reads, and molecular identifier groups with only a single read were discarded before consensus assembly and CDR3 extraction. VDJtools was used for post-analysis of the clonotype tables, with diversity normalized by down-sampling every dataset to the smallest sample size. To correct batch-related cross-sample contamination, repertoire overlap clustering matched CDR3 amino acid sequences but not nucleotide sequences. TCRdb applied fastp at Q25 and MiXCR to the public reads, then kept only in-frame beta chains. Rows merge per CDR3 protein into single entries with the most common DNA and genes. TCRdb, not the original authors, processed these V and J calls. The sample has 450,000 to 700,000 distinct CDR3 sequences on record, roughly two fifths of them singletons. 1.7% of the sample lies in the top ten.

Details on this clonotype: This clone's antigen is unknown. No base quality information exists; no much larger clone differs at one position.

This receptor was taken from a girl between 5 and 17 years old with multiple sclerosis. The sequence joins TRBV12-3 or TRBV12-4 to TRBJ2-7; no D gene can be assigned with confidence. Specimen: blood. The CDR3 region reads CASSPMTYEQYF. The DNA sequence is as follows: TGTGCCAGCAGTCCCATGACGTACGAGCAGTACTTC.